The TCR beta chain described here comes from a study of T-cell reconstitution after alpha-beta-depleted transplantation in children. In its sample, this clonotype was seen many times. Its antigen is unidentified. Trimming left V 8 bases short and J 0 bases short, with 23 bases between. CDR3 length: 17 residues. The germline V gene has CDR1 SQVTM and CDR2 ANQGSEA. It was with unique molecular identifiers that the TCRbeta library was prepared. TCRdb re-called the PCR reads through MiXCR, storing one row per CDR3 protein. Of 150,000 to 200,000 distinct CDR3 sequences listed, roughly 6% are singletons. General study points: T-cell counts and diversity were attributed mostly to newly produced T cells one year after transplant. Several hundred expanded graft clones reportedly were the source of alpha-beta T cells about two months after transplant.

This clonotype originated in a girl in the first two years of life with combined immunodeficiency, due to receive a stem cell transplant. The chain couples TRBV29-1 to TRBJ2-1; D not certain. The sample consisted of PBMCs, taken before TCRalphabeta/CD19-depleted stem cell transplant. The CDR3 reads CSSKGQRPLSSYNEQFF. The CDR3 bases are TGCAGCTCTAAAGGGCAGAGACCCCTTAGCTCCTACAATGAGCAGTTCTTC.